This T cell receptor beta chain is drawn from a study of T-cell reconstitution after alpha-beta-depleted transplantation in children. This clonotype was seen repeatedly, ten times or more. This CDR3 comprises 16 residues. Trimming took 7 bases from V and 2 from J; bases not matched to a gene: 10. The germline gives CDR1 SGHRS, CDR2 YFSETQ. Library preparation (for TCRbeta) was performed with unique molecular identifiers. TCRdb re-called the PCR reads through MiXCR, storing one row per CDR3 protein. The sample contains a few hundred thousand distinct CDR3 sequences, around 21% of which appear only once.

The TCR originated in a human donor who donated a stem cell graft to a child with acute myeloid leukemia. This specimen consisted of PBMCs from the stem cell graft donor, obtained from the stem cell graft. The gene calls are TRBV5-1 and TRBJ2-7; TRBD2 matches 12 bases. The CDR3 nucleotides are TGCGCCAGCGCCCAGGTGCTAGCGGGAGGGGCCTACGAGCAGTACTTC. Translation gives CASAQVLAGGAYEQYF.